A single sample gave rise to the 28 T cell receptor beta chains below, sequenced in a study of cytomegalovirus exposure and HLA in healthy donors. PCR primers comprised 60 Vbeta and 13 Jbeta primers. The data were produced by immunoSEQ multiplex PCR, yet TCRdb's version contains in-frame clones alone and is incomplete. The sample totals roughly 55,000 clones. Source material: PBMCs. These receptor sequences come from a man between 45 and 60 years old in good health and CMV-seropositive.

This chain uses TRBV7-9 with TRBJ2-6, with D possibly matching TRBD1 (5 bases). V was shortened by 2 bases and J by 2 bases, with 10 bases between the two germline ends. The CDR3 covers 16 residues. CDR1 and CDR2 from the germline V gene are SEHNR and FQNEAQ (reference sequence). The DNA of the CDR3 is TGTGCCAGCAGCTTATTCTGGGGCACTGGGGCCAACGTCCTGACTTTC. This sequence encodes CASSLFWGTGANVLTF.

The rearrangement links TRBV6-1 to TRBJ2-7; D is unclear. The V end lost 1 base, the J end lost 0 bases, and 7 bases lay between the germline ends. The CDR3 has 14 amino acids. Per the germline V gene, CDR1 is MNHNS and CDR2 is SASEGT. The CDR3: CASSEVAVSYEQYF. For the CDR3, the DNA is TGTGCCAGCAGTGAAGTCGCAGTCTCCTACGAGCAGTACTTC.

V is TRBV19 and J is TRBJ1-2; 9 bases are a match to TRBD1. CDR1 is LNHDA, CDR2 SQIVND, per germline (reference sequence). This CDR3 comprises 16 residues. V lost 0 bases and J lost 4; bases outside the gene matches: 6. This CDR3 reads CASSIDPETGGYGYTF. The CDR3 coding sequence is TGTGCCAGTAGTATAGACCCCGAGACAGGGGGCTATGGCTACACCTTC.

The CDR3 sequence is CASSSWTSGRSQYF. The CDR3 DNA follows: TGTGCCAGCAGCTCCTGGACTAGCGGGAGGTCCCAGTACTTC. This sequence joins TRBV7-8 and TRBJ2-5, with TRBD2 matching over 14 bases. CDR3 length equals 14 residues. J was trimmed by 9 bases and V by 4 bases; bases with no gene match: 4. CDR1 SGHVS and CDR2 FQNEAQ come from the germline V gene.

The chain carries TRBV2 and TRBJ2-1; 12 bases map to TRBD2. J lost 6 bases, V lost 4 bases, and 7 bases had no gene match. Germline lookup yields CDR1 SNHLY and CDR2 FYNNEI. The CDR3 extends over 16 amino acids. DNA of the CDR3: TGTGCCAGCAGTGTCACCCTAGCGGGAGGGGCCAATGAGCAGTTCTTC. It encodes CASSVTLAGGANEQFF.

The chain employs TRBV6-4 and TRBJ2-1, with TRBD2 matching 7 bases. Per germline, CDR1 MRHNA and CDR2 SNTAGT. After removal of 0 bases from V and 5 bases from J, the junction contained 4 bases not matched to a gene. The CDR3 is 15 residues long. CDR3 protein: CASSDSSGADNEQFF. DNA for the CDR3: TGTGCCAGCAGTGACTCGAGCGGGGCCGACAATGAGCAGTTCTTC.

The chain joins TRBV19 to TRBJ2-1; no clear D gene. The CDR3 extends over 13 amino acids. V was cut by 2 bases and J by 4 bases, with 6 bases left in between. Germline assignment: CDR1 LNHDA and CDR2 SQIVND (reference sequence). CDR3 protein: CASSIQVYNEQFF. CDR3 DNA: TGTGCCAGTAGTATACAGGTTTACAATGAGCAGTTCTTC.

The rearrangement uses TRBV14 and TRBJ1-6; a weak D match, TRBD1 (6 bases). Between the trimmed V and J ends, which lost 0 bases and 9 bases, there was a span of 15 bases. CDR1 and CDR2 from the germline V gene are SGHDN and FVKESK. This CDR3 region has 16 residues. The CDR3 bases are TGTGCCAGCAGCCAAGAAGGCAGGGGATGGTCTTCACCCCTCCACTTT. As protein: CASSQEGRGWSSPLHF.

The rearrangement links TRBV6-5 to TRBJ2-7; TRBD1 might be the D (6 bases). Per the germline V gene, CDR1 is MNHEY and CDR2 is SVGAGI. CDR3 length: 15 amino acids. Trimming removed 2 bases from V and 2 bases from J, with 13 bases in between. The CDR3 here is CASSYEPGDAYEQYF. The CDR3 DNA is TGTGCCAGCAGTTACGAACCAGGGGACGCCTACGAGCAGTACTTC.

The V gene is TRBV5-6, the J gene TRBJ1-5, with D unclear. V lost 4 bases to trimming and J lost 0 bases, with 14 bases between them. The CDR3 is 16 residues long. Germline values: CDR1 SGHDT, CDR2 YYEEEE. In DNA form, the CDR3 reads TGTGCCAGCAGCCCTGCTGGGCAGAATAGCAATCAGCCCCAGCATTTT. Protein sequence: CASSPAGQNSNQPQHF. Filled out from reference TRBV5-6 and TRBJ1-5, the complete variable domain reads DAGVTQSPTHLIKTRGQQVTLRCSPKSGHDTVSWYQQALGQGPQFIFQYYEEEERQRGNFPDRFSGHQFPNYSSELNVNALLLGDSALYLCASSPAGQNSNQPQHFGDGTRLSIL.

The V and J genes are TRBV14 and TRBJ1-2; D not resolved. Trimming took off 1 base at V and 0 bases at J, with 12 bases between the two ends. Germline V gene sequence: CDR1 SGHDN, CDR2 FVKESK. The length of the CDR3 is 16 residues. CDR3 nucleotide sequence: TGTGCCAGCAGCCAAGGAGCGGCGGGGACTAACTATGGCTACACCTTC. Translated: CASSQGAAGTNYGYTF. Filled out from reference TRBV14 and TRBJ1-2, the complete variable domain reads EAGVTQFPSHSVIEKGQTVTLRCDPISGHDNLYWYRRVMGKEIKFLLHFVKESKQDESGMPNNRFLAERTGGTYSTLKVQPAELEDSGVYFCASSQGAAGTNYGYTFGSGTRLTVV.

CDR3 bases: TGTGCCAGCTCACTCCGGGAAATGAACACTGAAGCTTTCTTT. Encoded protein: CASSLREMNTEAFF. The chain combines TRBV18 with TRBJ1-1; D is unresolved. The CDR3 runs 14 residues. Germline lookup yields CDR1 KGHSH and CDR2 LQKENI. V gave up 4 bases and J gave up 0 bases, with 9 bases separating them.

This rearrangement joins TRBV4-3 to TRBJ2-1; D perhaps matches TRBD2 (7 bases). The CDR3 has 15 amino acids. Trimming shortened V by 0 bases and J by 5 bases, and 11 bases separated the two germline ends. CDR1 and CDR2 from the germline V gene are LGHNA and YSLEER. The CDR3 spells CASSQDGRGDNEQFF. In DNA form, the CDR3 reads TGCGCCAGCAGCCAAGATGGGAGGGGGGACAATGAGCAGTTCTTC.

Here the CDR3 DNA reads TGTGCCAGCAGTTACGGAAACAGAAACACCGGGGAGCTGTTTTTT. Protein product: CASSYGNRNTGELFF. The chain combines TRBV6-5 with TRBJ2-2; D is undetermined. The ends were cut back, 2 bases at V and 2 bases at J, with 9 bases in the middle. Germline V gene lookup returns CDR1 MNHEY and CDR2 SVGAGI. CDR3 length: 15 amino acids.

The chain has TRBV6-5 and TRBJ2-7; 9 nucleotides line up with TRBD2. Germline CDR1 reads MNHEY; CDR2 reads SVGAGI. V shed 5 bases and J 6 bases; nucleotides not matched to a gene: 11. This CDR3 is 15 amino acids long. This CDR3 is CASSALAGDAGEQYF. The CDR3 coding sequence is TGTGCCAGCAGTGCCTTAGCGGGGGATGCAGGCGAGCAGTACTTC.

J is TRBJ2-2 and V is TRBV4-2, with TRBD1 as a possible D gene (6 bases). With 4 bases removed from V and 2 bases from J, the gap between germline ends came to 11 bases. Germline assignment: CDR1 LGHNA and CDR2 YNFKEQ. The CDR3 is 15 amino acids. CDR3 DNA sequence: TGTGCCAGCAGCCCACCGGGACATAACACCGGGGAGCTGTTTTTT. This sequence encodes CASSPPGHNTGELFF.

V and J are TRBV5-1 and TRBJ1-5; 12 bases are a match to TRBD1. CDR3 length equals 15 residues. V was clipped by 4 bases and J by 6 bases; unmatched bases: 5. Per germline, CDR1 SGHRS and CDR2 YFSETQ. The CDR3 DNA reads TGCGCCAGCAGCGACGGGACAGGGGGCGGTCAGCCCCAGCATTTT. It codes for CASSDGTGGGQPQHF.

V gene TRBV19 combines with J gene TRBJ1-5; 8 nucleotides agree with TRBD1. The CDR3 is made up of 16 amino acids. Germline lookup yields CDR1 LNHDA and CDR2 SQIVND (reference sequence). J gave up 2 bases and V 3 bases, and 6 bases lay outside the gene matches. DNA for the CDR3: TGTGCCAGTAGTATTCTTACAGGGGGAGGCAATCAGCCCCAGCATTTT. This sequence encodes CASSILTGGGNQPQHF.

The rearrangement joins TRBV6-5 to TRBJ1-1; D gene uncertain. This CDR3 has 12 residues. Germline V CDR1 and CDR2: MNHEY, SVGAGI. Trimming took off 6 bases at V and 11 bases at J, with 16 bases between the two ends. The DNA of the CDR3 is TGTGCCAGCAGGACGACGGGTTTAGTCGCTTTCTTT. Encoded protein: CASRTTGLVAFF.

The genes are TRBV5-5 and TRBJ1-4; 7 bases are shared with TRBD1. The germline gives CDR1 SGHKS, CDR2 YYEKEE (reference sequence). The CDR3 length is 14 residues. Trimming took 1 base from V and 5 from J; bases not matched to a gene: 2. The CDR3 bases are TGTGCCAGCAGCTTGAGGGGGCAGAATGAAAAACTGTTTTTT. Its translation is CASSLRGQNEKLFF.

The genes are TRBV5-1 and TRBJ2-3, with 10 bases aligning to TRBD2. V was clipped by 6 bases and J by 3 bases; unmatched bases: 10. Germline CDR1 reads SGHRS; CDR2 reads YFSETQ. The CDR3 has 16 residues. This CDR3 is CASTTSGAPTTDTQYF. The CDR3 DNA reads as TGCGCCAGCACAACTAGCGGGGCCCCTACAACAGATACGCAGTATTTT. Combining the CDR3 with reference TRBV5-1 and TRBJ2-3 gives the whole variable domain KAGVTQTPRYLIKTRGQQVTLSCSPISGHRSVSWYQQTPGQGLQFLFEYFSETQRNKGNFPGRFSGRQFSNSRSEMNVSTLELGDSALYLCASTTSGAPTTDTQYFGPGTRLTVL.

This chain joins TRBV15 and TRBJ1-5, with TRBD1 matching 8 bases. The CDR3 runs 14 residues. The V gene's germline CDR1 is LNHNV and CDR2 YYDKDF (reference sequence). J gave up 3 bases and V 6 bases, and 4 bases lay outside the gene matches. CDR3 region: CATSMDRVNQPQHF. CDR3 bases: TGTGCCACCAGTATGGACAGGGTCAATCAGCCCCAGCATTTT.

The J gene is TRBJ1-1, the V gene TRBV27; D is perhaps TRBD1 (6 bases). Trimming left V 5 bases short and J 6 bases short, with 22 bases between. Germline loops: CDR1 MNHEY, CDR2 SMNVEV (reference sequence). There are 16 residues in the CDR3. This CDR3 is CASSISQGLRSAEAFF. The CDR3 coding sequence is TGTGCCAGCAGTATCTCACAGGGTTTACGGAGCGCTGAAGCTTTCTTT.

V gene TRBV6-1 combines with J gene TRBJ2-7; 8 bases agree with TRBD1. The CDR3 totals 15 residues. Germline V lookup: CDR1 MNHNS, CDR2 SASEGT. V lost 7 bases, J lost 7 bases, and 15 bases stayed unmatched. In DNA, the CDR3 is TGTGCCAGCACGGAGGGGAACAGGGGGAAGAGAGAGCAGTACTTC. Amino acid sequence: CASTEGNRGKREQYF.

The genes are TRBV19 and TRBJ2-7; 8 bases map to TRBD1. The CDR3 has 15 amino acids. The V and J ends lost 5 bases and 0 bases, in that order; junction bases with no gene match: 6. The V gene's germline CDR1 is LNHDA and CDR2 SQIVND (reference sequence). This CDR3 is CASSSPTGGSYEQYF. Here the CDR3 DNA reads TGTGCCAGTAGTTCTCCTACAGGGGGCTCCTACGAGCAGTACTTC.

V is TRBV18 and J is TRBJ2-1; 10 positions agree with TRBD1. The germline V gene has CDR1 KGHSH and CDR2 LQKENI. V trimming: 10 bases; J trimming: 6 bases; junction bases outside the gene matches: 6. CDR3 length: 13 amino acids. CDR3 protein: CATLGQGLNEQFF. CDR3 in DNA: TGTGCCACCTTGGGACAGGGGCTCAATGAGCAGTTCTTC.

The chain recombines TRBV7-2 with TRBJ1-5; D call uncertain. The germline V gene has CDR1 SGHTA and CDR2 FQGNSA. CDR3 length equals 13 residues. V lost 1 base, J lost 15 bases, and 16 bases lay in between. CDR3 sequence reads: CASSLGAGTRWHF. In DNA, the CDR3 is TGTGCCAGCAGCTTAGGTGCAGGTACCCGTTGGCATTTT.

CDR3 nucleotide sequence: TGCGCCAGCAGCCAGGACCGGACAGGGTATACGTCCTACGAGCAGTACTTC. It translates to CASSQDRTGYTSYEQYF. This sequence joins TRBV4-3 and TRBJ2-7; 8 bases fit TRBD1. Looked up from germline, CDR1 is LGHNA and CDR2 is YSLEER. Trimming removed 3 bases from V and 1 base from J; junction bases left unmatched: 11. The CDR3 contains 17 residues.